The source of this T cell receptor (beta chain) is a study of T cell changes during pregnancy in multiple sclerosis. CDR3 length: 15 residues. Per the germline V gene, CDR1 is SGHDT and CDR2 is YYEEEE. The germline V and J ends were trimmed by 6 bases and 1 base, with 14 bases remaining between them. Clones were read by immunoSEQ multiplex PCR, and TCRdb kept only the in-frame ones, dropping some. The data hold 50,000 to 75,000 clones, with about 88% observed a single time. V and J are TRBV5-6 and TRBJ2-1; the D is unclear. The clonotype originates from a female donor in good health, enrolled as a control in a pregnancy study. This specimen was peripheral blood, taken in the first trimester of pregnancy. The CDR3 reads CASTLTLLSYNEQFF. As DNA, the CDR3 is TGTGCCAGCACCCTGACACTCTTATCCTACAATGAGCAGTTCTTC.